The sequence of this TCR beta chain was determined in a study of blood T cells in healthy people across ages. General study points: Versus aged donors, long-lived donors had higher diversity and more naive CD4+ cells. Unsorted PBMCs blocked a conclusive comparison of naive and antigen-experienced cells.

The authors ran a second PCR of roughly 6 to 11 cycles using a sample-barcoded 5' primer and a J-beta primer mix. Template switching added a 12-random-nucleotide identifier to every cDNA molecule. Via MiXCR, TCRdb re-called the 5' RACE reads, giving one row per CDR3 protein. Of under 1 million distinct CDR3 sequences in the sample, under 45% are singletons; the top ten hold nearly 20%. Remarks on this clonotype: Antigen unknown.

Total RNA was extracted at no less than 6 micrograms per sample. CDR3 length: 16 residues. V lost 3 bases and J lost 5, with 19 bases in between. Germline values: CDR1 KGHSH, CDR2 LQKENI. This sequence joins TRBV18 and TRBJ1-2; D remains ambiguous. Source material: blood. This sequence originates from a man between 60 and 75 years old in good health. This chain's CDR3 is CASSPDVNFPIYGYTF. As DNA, the CDR3 is TGTGCCAGCTCACCCGACGTTAACTTCCCCATATATGGCTACACCTTC. Full variable domain (remainder filled in from reference TRBV18 and TRBJ1-2): NAGVMQNPRHLVRRRGQEARLRCSPMKGHSHVYWYRQLPEEGLKFMVYLQKENIIDESGMPKERFSAEFPKEGPSILRIQQVVRGDSAAYFCASSPDVNFPIYGYTFGSGTRLTVV.